The TCR beta chain under discussion was sequenced for a study of tissue T cells after allogeneic stem cell transplantation. Study-wide results and limits: Anatomically similar tissues had similar TCR repertoires within each patient.

The time point here: mouse harvest day 7 after allogeneic transplant. Each mouse received 10^7 T-cell-depleted marrow cells plus 10^6 splenic CD5+ T cells by tail vein. This clone turned up a few times. The antigen is not known. The genes and germline here are from mouse. The read terminates 1 residue ahead of where the CDR3 ends, so the germline J gene completes it. The CDR3 spans 14 residues. Per germline, CDR1 KGHPV and CDR2 FQNQEV (reference sequence). After removal of 6 bases from V and 8 bases from J, the junction contained 7 bases not matched to a gene. Generated by immunoSEQ multiplex PCR, the TCRdb table keeps only in-frame clones and is missing some. The sample has around 10,000 clones; 35% to 40% are singletons.

This TCR came from a female BALB/c mouse given C57BL/6 T cells with graft-versus-host disease after an allogeneic hematopoietic cell transplant. Material: skin. J is TRBJ1-6 and V is TRBV26; TRBD1 matches at 7 bases. TRBJ1-6 is given ORF status, its function remaining uncertain. Incomplete CDR3 DNA: TGTGCCAGCAGCCACAGGGGAGGGGATTCGCCCCTCTAC. Its protein product is CASSHRGGDSPLY. From start to end, the CDR3 is CASSHRGGDSPLYF.